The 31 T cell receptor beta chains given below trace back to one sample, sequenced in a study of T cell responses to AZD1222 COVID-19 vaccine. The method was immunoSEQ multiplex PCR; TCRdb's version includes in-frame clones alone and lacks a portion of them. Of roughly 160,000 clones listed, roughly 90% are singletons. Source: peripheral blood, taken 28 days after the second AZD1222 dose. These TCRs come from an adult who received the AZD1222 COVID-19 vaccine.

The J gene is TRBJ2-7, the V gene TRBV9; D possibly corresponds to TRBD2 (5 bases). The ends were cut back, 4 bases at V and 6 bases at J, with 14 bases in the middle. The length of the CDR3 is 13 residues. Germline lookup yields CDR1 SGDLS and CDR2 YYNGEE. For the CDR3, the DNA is TGTGCCAGCAGCCCCGAGGGAGCTCGCGAGCAGTACTTC. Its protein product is CASSPEGAREQYF.

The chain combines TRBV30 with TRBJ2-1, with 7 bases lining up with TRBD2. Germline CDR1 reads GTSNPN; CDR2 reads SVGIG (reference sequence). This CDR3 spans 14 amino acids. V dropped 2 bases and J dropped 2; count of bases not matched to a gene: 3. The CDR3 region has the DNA TGTGCCTGGAGTCTCGCGGGGGCCTACAATGAGCAGTTCTTC. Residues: CAWSLAGAYNEQFF.

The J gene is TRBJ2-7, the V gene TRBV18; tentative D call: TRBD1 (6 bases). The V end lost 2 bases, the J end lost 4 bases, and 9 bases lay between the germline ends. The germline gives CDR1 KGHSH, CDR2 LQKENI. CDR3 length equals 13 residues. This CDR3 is CASSPGGGYEQYF. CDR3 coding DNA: TGTGCCAGCTCACCAGGGGGCGGTTACGAGCAGTACTTC.

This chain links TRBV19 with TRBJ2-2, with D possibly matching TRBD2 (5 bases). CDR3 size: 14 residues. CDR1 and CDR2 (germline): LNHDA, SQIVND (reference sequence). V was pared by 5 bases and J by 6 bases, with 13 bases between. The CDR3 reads CASSPAVRAGELFF. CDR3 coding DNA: TGTGCCAGTAGTCCTGCGGTGAGGGCCGGGGAGCTGTTTTTT.

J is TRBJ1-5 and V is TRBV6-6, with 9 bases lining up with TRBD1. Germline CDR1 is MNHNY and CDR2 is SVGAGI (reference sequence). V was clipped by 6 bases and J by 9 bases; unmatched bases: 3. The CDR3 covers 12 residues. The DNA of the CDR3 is TGTGCCAGCAGGGGACAGGGACTGCCCCAGCATTTT. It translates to CASRGQGLPQHF.

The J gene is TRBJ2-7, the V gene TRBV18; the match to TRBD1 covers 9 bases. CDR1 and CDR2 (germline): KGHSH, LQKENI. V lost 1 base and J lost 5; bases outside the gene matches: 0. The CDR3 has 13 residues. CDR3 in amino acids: CASSPRDRDEQYF. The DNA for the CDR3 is TGTGCCAGCTCACCACGGGACAGGGACGAGCAGTACTTC.

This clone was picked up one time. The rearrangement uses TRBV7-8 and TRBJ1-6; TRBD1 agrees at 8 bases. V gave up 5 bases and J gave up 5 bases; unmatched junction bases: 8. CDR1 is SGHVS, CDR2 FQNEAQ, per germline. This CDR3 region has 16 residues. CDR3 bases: TGTGCCAGCAGCCTACAGGGGGACCTAGATAATTCACCCCTCCACTTT. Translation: CASSLQGDLDNSPLHF.

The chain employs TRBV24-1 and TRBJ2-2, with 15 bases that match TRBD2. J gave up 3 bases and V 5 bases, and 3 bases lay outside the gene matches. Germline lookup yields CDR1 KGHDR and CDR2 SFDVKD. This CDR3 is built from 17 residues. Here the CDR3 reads CATSGTSGGVDTGELFF. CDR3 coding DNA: TGTGCCACCAGTGGGACTAGCGGGGGGGTCGACACCGGGGAGCTGTTTTTT.

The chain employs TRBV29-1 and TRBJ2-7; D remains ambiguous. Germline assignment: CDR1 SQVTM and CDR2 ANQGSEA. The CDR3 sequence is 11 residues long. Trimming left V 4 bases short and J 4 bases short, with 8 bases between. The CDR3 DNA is TGCAGCGTTGTGGGGTCGTACGAGCAGTACTTC. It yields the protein CSVVGSYEQYF.

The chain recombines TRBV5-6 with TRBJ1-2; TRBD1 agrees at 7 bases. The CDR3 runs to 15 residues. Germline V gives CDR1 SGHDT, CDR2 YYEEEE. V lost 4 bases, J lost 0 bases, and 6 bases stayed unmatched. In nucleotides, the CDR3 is TGTGCCAGCAGCCCTTACAGGGGAACTAACTATGGCTACACCTTC. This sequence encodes CASSPYRGTNYGYTF.

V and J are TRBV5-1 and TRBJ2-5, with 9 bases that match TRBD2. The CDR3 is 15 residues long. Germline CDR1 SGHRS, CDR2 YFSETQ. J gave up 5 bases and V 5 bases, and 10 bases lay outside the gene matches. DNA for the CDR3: TGCGCCAGCAGTTTAGCGGGGGAAATGCTCGAGACCCAGTACTTC. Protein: CASSLAGEMLETQYF.

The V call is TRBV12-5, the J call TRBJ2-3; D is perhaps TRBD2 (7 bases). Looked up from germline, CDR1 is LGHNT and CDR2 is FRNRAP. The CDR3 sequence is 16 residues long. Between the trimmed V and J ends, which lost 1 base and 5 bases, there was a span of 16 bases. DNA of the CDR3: TGTGCTAGTGGTTTGGCGAGGTCGGGGGGCGAAGATACGCAGTATTTT. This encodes CASGLARSGGEDTQYF.

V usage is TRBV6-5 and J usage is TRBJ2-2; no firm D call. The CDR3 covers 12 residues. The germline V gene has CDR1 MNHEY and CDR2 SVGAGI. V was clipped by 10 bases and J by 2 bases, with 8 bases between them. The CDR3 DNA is TGTGCCACCCCTGCAAACACCGGGGAGCTGTTTTTT. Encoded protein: CATPANTGELFF.

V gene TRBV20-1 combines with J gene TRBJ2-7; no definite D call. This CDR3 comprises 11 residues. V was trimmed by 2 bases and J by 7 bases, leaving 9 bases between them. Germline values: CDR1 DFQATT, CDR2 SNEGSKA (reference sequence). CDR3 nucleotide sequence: TGCAGTGCTAGACGCATGGGTGAGCAGTACTTC. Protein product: CSARRMGEQYF.

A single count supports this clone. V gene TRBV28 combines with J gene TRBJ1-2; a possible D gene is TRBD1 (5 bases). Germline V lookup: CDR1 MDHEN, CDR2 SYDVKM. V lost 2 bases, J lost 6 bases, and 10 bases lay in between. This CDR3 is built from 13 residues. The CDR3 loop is CASSLPGGDGYTF. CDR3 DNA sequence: TGTGCCAGCAGTTTACCGGGAGGGGATGGCTACACCTTC.

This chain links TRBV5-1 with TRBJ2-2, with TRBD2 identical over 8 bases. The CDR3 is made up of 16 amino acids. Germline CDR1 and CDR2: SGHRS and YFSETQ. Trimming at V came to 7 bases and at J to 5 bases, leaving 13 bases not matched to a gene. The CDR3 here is CASLPSAGEDTGELFF. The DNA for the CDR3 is TGCGCCAGCCTCCCTTCAGCGGGGGAGGATACCGGGGAGCTGTTTTTT.

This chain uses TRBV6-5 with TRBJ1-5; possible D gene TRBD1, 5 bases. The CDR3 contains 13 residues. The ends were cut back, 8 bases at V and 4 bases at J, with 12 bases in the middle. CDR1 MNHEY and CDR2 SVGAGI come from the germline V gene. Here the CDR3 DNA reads TGTGCCAGCCTTGGGACGATTAATCAGCCCCAGCATTTT. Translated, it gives CASLGTINQPQHF.

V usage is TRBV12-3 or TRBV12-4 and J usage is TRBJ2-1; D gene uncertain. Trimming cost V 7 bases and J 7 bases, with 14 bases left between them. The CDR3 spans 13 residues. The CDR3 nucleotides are TGTGCCAGCAATCCCCAACCGTTAAATGAGCAGTTCTTC. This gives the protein CASNPQPLNEQFF.

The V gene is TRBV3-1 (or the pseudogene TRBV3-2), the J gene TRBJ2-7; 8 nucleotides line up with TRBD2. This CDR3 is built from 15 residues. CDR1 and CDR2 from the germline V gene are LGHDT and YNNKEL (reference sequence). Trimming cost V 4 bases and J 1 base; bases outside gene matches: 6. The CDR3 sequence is CASSRASGGSYEQYF. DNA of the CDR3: TGTGCCAGCAGCCGGGCAAGCGGGGGATCCTACGAGCAGTACTTC.

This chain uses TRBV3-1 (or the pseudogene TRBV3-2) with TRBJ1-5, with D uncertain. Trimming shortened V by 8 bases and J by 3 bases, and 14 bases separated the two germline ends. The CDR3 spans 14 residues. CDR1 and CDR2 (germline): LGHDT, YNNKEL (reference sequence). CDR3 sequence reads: CASSRRAFNQPQHF. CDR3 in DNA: TGTGCCAGCTCCCGGAGGGCGTTCAATCAGCCCCAGCATTTT.

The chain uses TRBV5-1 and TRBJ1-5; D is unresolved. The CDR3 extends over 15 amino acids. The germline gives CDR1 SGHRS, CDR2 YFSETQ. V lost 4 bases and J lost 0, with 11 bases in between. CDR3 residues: CASSLDGDSNQPQHF. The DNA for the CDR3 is TGCGCCAGCAGCCTGGATGGGGATAGCAATCAGCCCCAGCATTTT.

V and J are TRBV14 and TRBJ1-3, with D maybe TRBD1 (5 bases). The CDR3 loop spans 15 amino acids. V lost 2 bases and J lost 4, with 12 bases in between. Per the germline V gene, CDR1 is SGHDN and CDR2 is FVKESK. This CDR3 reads CASSQLPGPGNTIYF. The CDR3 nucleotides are TGTGCCAGCAGCCAATTACCAGGGCCCGGAAACACCATATATTTT.

The CDR3 nucleotides read TGTGCCAGCAGCCCCATGGGATGGGCGGATGGCTACACCTTC. Translated: CASSPMGWADGYTF. The chain links TRBV3-1 (or the pseudogene TRBV3-2) to TRBJ1-2; D remains unclear. This CDR3 has 14 amino acids. The germline V and J ends were trimmed by 4 bases and 6 bases, with 15 bases remaining between them. The germline V gene has CDR1 LGHDT and CDR2 YNNKEL (reference sequence).

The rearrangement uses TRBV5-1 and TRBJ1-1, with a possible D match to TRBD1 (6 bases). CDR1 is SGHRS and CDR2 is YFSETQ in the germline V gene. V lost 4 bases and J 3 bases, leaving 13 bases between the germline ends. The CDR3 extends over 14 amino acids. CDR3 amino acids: CASSQGGGDTEAFF. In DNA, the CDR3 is TGCGCCAGCAGCCAAGGAGGGGGGGACACTGAAGCTTTCTTT. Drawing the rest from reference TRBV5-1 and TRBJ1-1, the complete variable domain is KAGVTQTPRYLIKTRGQQVTLSCSPISGHRSVSWYQQTPGQGLQFLFEYFSETQRNKGNFPGRFSGRQFSNSRSEMNVSTLELGDSALYLCASSQGGGDTEAFFGQGTRLTVV.

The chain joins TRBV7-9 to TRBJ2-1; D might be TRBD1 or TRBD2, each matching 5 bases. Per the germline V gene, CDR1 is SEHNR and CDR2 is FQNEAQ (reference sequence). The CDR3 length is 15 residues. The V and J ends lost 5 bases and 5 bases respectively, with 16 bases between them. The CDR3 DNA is TGTGCCAGCAGCACCTTGGGACCCAGTCACAATGAGCAGTTCTTC. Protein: CASSTLGPSHNEQFF. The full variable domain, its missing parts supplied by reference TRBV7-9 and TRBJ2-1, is DTGVSQNPRHKITKRGQNVTFRCDPISEHNRLYWYRQTLGQGPEFLTYFQNEAQLEKSRLLSDRFSAERPKGSFSTLEIQRTEQGDSAMYLCASSTLGPSHNEQFFGPGTRLTVL.

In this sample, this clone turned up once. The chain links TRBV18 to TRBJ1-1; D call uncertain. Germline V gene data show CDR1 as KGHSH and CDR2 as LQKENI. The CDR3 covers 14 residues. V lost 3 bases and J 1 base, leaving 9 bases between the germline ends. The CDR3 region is CASSPWSGNTEAFF. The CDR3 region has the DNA TGTGCCAGCTCACCCTGGTCAGGGAACACTGAAGCTTTCTTT.

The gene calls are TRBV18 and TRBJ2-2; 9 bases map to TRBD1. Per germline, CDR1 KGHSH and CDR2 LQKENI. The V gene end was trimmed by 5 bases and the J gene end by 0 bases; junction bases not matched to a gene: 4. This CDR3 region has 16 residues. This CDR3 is CASSEDRGANTGELFF. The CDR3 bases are TGTGCCAGCTCAGAAGACAGGGGGGCGAACACCGGGGAGCTGTTTTTT.

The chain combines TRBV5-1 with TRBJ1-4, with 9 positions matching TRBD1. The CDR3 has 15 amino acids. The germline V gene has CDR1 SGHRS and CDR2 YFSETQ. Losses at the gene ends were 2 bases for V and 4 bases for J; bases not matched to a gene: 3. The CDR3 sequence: CASSLGQGSNEKLFF. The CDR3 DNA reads TGCGCCAGCAGCTTAGGACAGGGGAGTAATGAAAAACTGTTTTTT.

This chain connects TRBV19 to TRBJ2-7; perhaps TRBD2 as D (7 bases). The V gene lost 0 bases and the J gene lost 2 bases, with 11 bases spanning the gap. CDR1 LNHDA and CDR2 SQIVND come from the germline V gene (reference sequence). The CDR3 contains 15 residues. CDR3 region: CASSIDAGATYEQYF. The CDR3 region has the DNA TGTGCCAGTAGTATAGATGCGGGGGCCACCTACGAGCAGTACTTC.

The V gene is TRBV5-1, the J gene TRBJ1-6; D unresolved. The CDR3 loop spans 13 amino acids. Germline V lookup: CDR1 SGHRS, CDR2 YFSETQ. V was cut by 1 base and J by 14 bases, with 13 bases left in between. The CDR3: CASSLTLKATLHF. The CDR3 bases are TGCGCCAGCAGCTTGACCCTTAAGGCTACCCTCCACTTT.

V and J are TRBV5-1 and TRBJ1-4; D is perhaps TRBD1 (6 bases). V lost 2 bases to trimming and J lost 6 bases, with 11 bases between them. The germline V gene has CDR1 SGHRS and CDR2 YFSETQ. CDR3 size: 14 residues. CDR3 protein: CASSLGGNDEKLFF. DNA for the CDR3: TGCGCCAGCAGCTTAGGGGGAAACGATGAAAAACTGTTTTTT.